These 21 T cell receptor beta chains were sequenced from one sample in a study of cytomegalovirus exposure and HLA in healthy donors. The PCR was carried out with 60 Vbeta primers and 13 Jbeta primers. Sequenced by immunoSEQ multiplex PCR; TCRdb stores in-frame clones only, minus some. The sample contains tens of thousands of clones, approximately 82% of which appear only once. The sample comprised PBMCs. Every receptor here comes from a man between 65 and 80 years old in good health and CMV-seropositive.

The V call is TRBV11-2, the J call TRBJ2-7, with a tentative D call TRBD1 (6 bases). The CDR3 spans 14 residues. Germline V gene sequence: CDR1 SGHAT, CDR2 FQNNGV. With 1 base removed from V and 0 bases from J, the gap between germline ends came to 7 bases. The CDR3 DNA sequence: TGTGCCAGCAGCTTAGGACAGGCCTCCTACGAGCAGTACTTC. Protein product: CASSLGQASYEQYF.

V and J are TRBV5-1 and TRBJ2-5, with TRBD2 matching 15 bases. Germline CDR1 reads SGHRS; CDR2 reads YFSETQ. V gave up 4 bases and J gave up 4 bases; unmatched junction bases: 5. This CDR3 region has 16 residues. For the CDR3, the DNA is TGCGCCAGCAGCCCGGGACTAGCGGGGGGTCGAGAGACCCAGTACTTC. This codes for CASSPGLAGGRETQYF.

This clone has only one observation. The V call is TRBV2, the J call TRBJ2-5; TRBD1 might be the D (6 bases). V was trimmed by 6 bases and J by 2 bases, leaving 10 bases between them. Germline values: CDR1 SNHLY, CDR2 FYNNEI. The CDR3 covers 13 residues. The CDR3 is CASSGTRQETQYF. In nucleotides, the CDR3 is TGTGCCAGCAGCGGGACAAGACAAGAGACCCAGTACTTC.

The CDR3 spells CASSLAGRASNSPLHF. CDR3 nucleotides: TGCGCCAGCAGCCTGGCCGGCAGGGCCAGTAATTCACCCCTCCACTTT. The chain carries TRBV5-1 and TRBJ1-6; D might be TRBD1 (5 bases). V dropped 4 bases and J dropped 6 bases, with 17 bases sitting between them. Germline values: CDR1 SGHRS, CDR2 YFSETQ. This CDR3 contains 16 residues.

The chain carries TRBV11-2 and TRBJ2-7; D might be TRBD2 (5 bases). CDR3 length equals 15 residues. From germline, CDR1 is SGHAT and CDR2 FQNNGV. V was cut by 0 bases and J by 0 bases, with 9 bases left in between. The CDR3: CASSLESGTSYEQYF. Written as DNA, the CDR3 is TGTGCCAGCAGCTTAGAAAGCGGAACCTCCTACGAGCAGTACTTC. Full variable domain (missing parts from reference TRBV11-2 and TRBJ2-7): EAGVAQSPRYKIIEKRQSVAFWCNPISGHATLYWYQQILGQGPKLLIQFQNNGVVDDSQLPKDRFSAERLKGVDSTLKIQPAKLEDSAVYLCASSLESGTSYEQYFGPGTRLTVT.

The chain uses TRBV10-3 and TRBJ2-1, with 9 bases identical to TRBD2. Germline CDR1 reads ENHRY; CDR2 reads SYGVKD. J was trimmed by 7 bases and V by 5 bases; bases with no gene match: 6. The CDR3 sequence is 14 residues long. CDR3 region: CAISLAGGMNEQFF. Written as DNA, the CDR3 is TGTGCCATCAGTTTGGCGGGGGGGATGAATGAGCAGTTCTTC.

CDR3 nucleotide sequence: TGTGCCAGCAGTGAATGGGCGGGAGTCTCACAAAATGAGCAGTTCTTC. Residues: CASSEWAGVSQNEQFF. V is TRBV2 and J is TRBJ2-1; 7 bases map to TRBD2. From germline, CDR1 is SNHLY and CDR2 FYNNEI. This CDR3 has 16 residues. J lost 7 bases, V lost 2 bases, and 11 bases had no gene match.

The chain employs TRBV30 and TRBJ1-6; TRBD1 agrees at 7 bases. Per germline, CDR1 GTSNPN and CDR2 SVGIG (reference sequence). The ends lost 2 bases at V and 10 bases at J; junction bases unmatched: 8. This CDR3 contains 14 residues. Written as DNA, the CDR3 is TGTGCCTGGAGTTTTACAGGGGTTGGATCACCCCTCCACTTT. Amino acid sequence: CAWSFTGVGSPLHF.

The chain has TRBV5-1 and TRBJ2-7; 8 bases are shared with TRBD1. Germline V gene data show CDR1 as SGHRS and CDR2 as YFSETQ. The CDR3 covers 16 residues. Unmatched junction bases numbered 10, after V lost 4 bases and J lost 1 base. The CDR3 sequence is CASSLNAGGTSYEQYF. CDR3 in DNA: TGCGCCAGCAGCCTTAACGCAGGGGGCACGTCCTACGAGCAGTACTTC. The entire variable domain, with the rest obtained from reference TRBV5-1 and TRBJ2-7, is as follows: KAGVTQTPRYLIKTRGQQVTLSCSPISGHRSVSWYQQTPGQGLQFLFEYFSETQRNKGNFPGRFSGRQFSNSRSEMNVSTLELGDSALYLCASSLNAGGTSYEQYFGPGTRLTVT.

The rearrangement links TRBV5-1 to TRBJ2-7; perhaps TRBD1 as D (7 bases). Germline values: CDR1 SGHRS, CDR2 YFSETQ. V lost 4 bases and J 0 bases, leaving 11 bases between the germline ends. This CDR3 is built from 14 residues. The CDR3 is CASSPGGRSYEQYF. The CDR3 DNA follows: TGCGCCAGCAGCCCAGGGGGGCGCTCCTACGAGCAGTACTTC.

V is TRBV2 and J is TRBJ2-2; D gene uncertain. Trimming removed 6 bases at V and 0 bases at J, with 8 bases between. Per the germline V gene, CDR1 is SNHLY and CDR2 is FYNNEI. There are 14 residues in the CDR3. CDR3 sequence (DNA): TGTGCCAGCAGACAAATCGCGAACACCGGGGAGCTGTTTTTT. It yields the protein CASRQIANTGELFF.

The V gene is TRBV7-9, the J gene TRBJ2-3; 7 bases match TRBD2. Germline V gene sequence: CDR1 SEHNR, CDR2 FQNEAQ (reference sequence). V lost 0 bases and J lost 3; bases outside the gene matches: 6. The CDR3 contains 16 residues. The CDR3, as DNA: TGTGCCAGCAGCTTAGCGGCGGCGGGAGTGACAGATACGCAGTATTTT. This encodes CASSLAAAGVTDTQYF.

This clone was seen a few times. This CDR3 is also generated by other DNA sequences in the sample. The chain combines TRBV2 with TRBJ2-1, with 12 nucleotides matching TRBD1. The CDR3 spans 15 residues. Germline V gene lookup returns CDR1 SNHLY and CDR2 FYNNEI. The J segment lost 6 bases and the V segment lost 4 bases, leaving 4 bases of the junction unmatched. In DNA, the CDR3 is TGTGCCAGCAGTGGGGGGACAGGGGGCGGCAATGAGCAGTTCTTC. Amino acids: CASSGGTGGGNEQFF.

This chain links TRBV30 with TRBJ2-3, with 8 positions matching TRBD2. From germline, CDR1 is GTSNPN and CDR2 SVGIG (reference sequence). V shed 0 bases, J shed 6 bases, and the junction held 17 bases outside the gene matches. The CDR3 totals 18 residues. Written as DNA, the CDR3 is TGTGCCTGGAGTGTACTAGTGGCTAGCGGGTCTAATAGGGATACGCAGTATTTT. The encoded protein is CAWSVLVASGSNRDTQYF.

The rearrangement links TRBV28 to TRBJ2-7; 14 nucleotides line up with TRBD2. The CDR3 runs to 15 residues. Germline CDR1 and CDR2: MDHEN and SYDVKM. The junction had 5 bases not matched to a gene; V was cut back by 3 bases and J by 7 bases. DNA of the CDR3: TGTGCCAGCAGTTTCAGGACTAGCGGGAGGAGTGAGCAGTACTTC. Amino acid sequence: CASSFRTSGRSEQYF.

This clone was counted a single time. The rearrangement links TRBV25-1 to TRBJ1-1, with D perhaps matching TRBD1 (6 bases). Germline CDR1 and CDR2: MGHDK and SYGVNS. With 5 bases removed from V and 1 base from J, the gap between germline ends came to 11 bases. The CDR3 contains 14 residues. CDR3 in amino acids: CASSPRTENTEAFF. The CDR3 coding sequence is TGTGCCAGCAGTCCCCGGACAGAGAACACTGAAGCTTTCTTT.

This sequence joins TRBV6-1 and TRBJ2-7; 7 bases align to TRBD1. V lost 7 bases to trimming and J lost 1 base; unmatched junction nucleotides: 4. The germline V gene encodes CDR1 MNHNS and CDR2 SASEGT. The CDR3 is 13 residues long. Here the CDR3 DNA reads TGTGCCAGCACCAAGGGACAGTCCTACGAGCAGTACTTC. Amino acid sequence: CASTKGQSYEQYF.

The chain carries TRBV10-3 and TRBJ2-3, with 9 bases lining up with TRBD2. CDR1 is ENHRY and CDR2 is SYGVKD in the germline V gene. The ends lost 10 bases at V and 1 base at J; junction bases unmatched: 6. This CDR3 contains 14 residues. The CDR3, as DNA: TGTGCCAGCCAAGCGGGAGGCGGCACAGATACGCAGTATTTT. Protein sequence: CASQAGGGTDTQYF.

This sequence joins TRBV5-6 and TRBJ2-7; no definite D call. The CDR3 extends over 15 amino acids. V was clipped by 4 bases and J by 2 bases, with 16 bases between them. Germline-derived CDR1 and CDR2 are SGHDT and YYEEEE. The CDR3 spells CASSRTGSFAYEQYF. The DNA of the CDR3 is TGTGCCAGCAGCCGTACCGGGTCTTTTGCCTACGAGCAGTACTTC.

The J gene is TRBJ1-3, the V gene TRBV28, with TRBD1 matching 8 bases. The CDR3 is 15 amino acids. V lost 8 bases and J lost 0; bases outside the gene matches: 6. CDR1 and CDR2 (germline): MDHEN, SYDVKM. CDR3 residues: CASGGQDLSGNTIYF. The CDR3 DNA sequence: TGTGCCAGCGGGGGACAGGACCTCTCTGGAAACACCATATATTTT.

The genes are TRBV4-3 and TRBJ2-1; 7 nucleotides match TRBD1. V shed 0 bases and J 6 bases; nucleotides not matched to a gene: 5. There are 15 residues in the CDR3. Looked up from germline, CDR1 is LGHNA and CDR2 is YSLEER. CDR3 coding DNA: TGCGCCAGCAGCCAAGATCAGGGGGATTCCAATGAGCAGTTCTTC. The encoded protein is CASSQDQGDSNEQFF.